These 10 T cell receptor beta chains were sequenced from one sample in a study of beta chain features in type 1 diabetes. Regarding the study as a whole: Moderate but significant shortening of TCRB CDR3s was recorded in all four CD4+ subsets from Type 1 diabetes patients.

Their cognate antigens are unknown. Isolated RNA was reverse transcribed in full, so expressed TCRB transcripts were sequenced. Method: immunoSEQ multiplex PCR; TCRdb's copy keeps in-frame clones and lacks some. The sample has about 650,000 clones; roughly 12% are singletons. Sequenced: naive CD4+ T cells from blood. The receptors stem from a man aged 30-40 years with type 1 diabetes.

The chain couples TRBV28 to TRBJ2-5; no clear D gene. Between the trimmed V and J ends, which lost 5 bases and 4 bases, there was a span of 14 bases. Germline CDR1 reads MDHEN; CDR2 reads SYDVKM. The CDR3 runs 14 residues. CDR3: CASSHPQVGETQYF. The CDR3 DNA reads TGTGCCAGCAGTCACCCCCAAGTCGGAGAGACCCAGTACTTC.

In this sample, this clone turned up a few times. This chain uses TRBV28 with TRBJ1-2; 12 bases align to TRBD1. The CDR3 spans 16 residues. From germline, CDR1 is MDHEN and CDR2 SYDVKM. Trimming cost V 6 bases and J 4 bases; bases outside gene matches: 9. The CDR3 region has the DNA TGTGCCAGCAGGTCCGGGACAGGGGGCATCGGCTATGGCTACACCTTC. The encoded protein is CASRSGTGGIGYGYTF.

This clone was found once. V and J are TRBV27 and TRBJ2-1; 9 positions match TRBD1. The CDR3 runs 16 residues. J gave up 8 bases and V 3 bases, and 11 bases lay outside the gene matches. Germline V gene lookup returns CDR1 MNHEY and CDR2 SMNVEV (reference sequence). The CDR3 loop reads CASSFSPGTGWDEQFF. DNA of the CDR3: TGTGCCAGCAGTTTCTCCCCCGGGACAGGGTGGGATGAGCAGTTCTTC.

This clone was counted only a few times. The CDR3 spells CASSLATDYSNQPQHF. CDR3 bases: TGTGCCAGCAGCTTAGCGACAGACTATAGCAATCAGCCCCAGCATTTT. V usage is TRBV7-9 and J usage is TRBJ1-5; tentatively, D is TRBD1 (5 bases). Trimming cost V 0 bases and J 0 bases, with 9 bases left between them. This CDR3 comprises 16 residues. Germline CDR1 SEHNR, CDR2 FQNEAQ (reference sequence).

This clone has just a few counts. The rearrangement joins TRBV25-1 to TRBJ1-2, with D uncertain. The CDR3 consists of 15 residues. Per the germline V gene, CDR1 is MGHDK and CDR2 is SYGVNS. V lost 2 bases to trimming and J lost 5 bases, with 15 bases between them. CDR3 sequence (DNA): TGTGCCAGCAGTGAACTTGGGAGTCTTGGGTATGGCTACACCTTC. Its protein is CASSELGSLGYGYTF.

The genes are TRBV5-1 and TRBJ1-2; D may be TRBD1 (6 bases). The CDR3 is 16 amino acids. The V gene's germline CDR1 is SGHRS and CDR2 YFSETQ. The germline V and J ends were trimmed by 3 bases and 4 bases, with 19 bases remaining between them. The CDR3 sequence is CASSSTGAGGGYGYTF. The CDR3 bases are TGCGCCAGCAGCTCGACAGGAGCGGGAGGTGGCTATGGCTACACCTTC.

V gene TRBV27 combines with J gene TRBJ1-5, with 7 positions matching TRBD1. The CDR3 sequence is 13 residues long. Germline lookup yields CDR1 MNHEY and CDR2 SMNVEV (reference sequence). Trimming cost V 5 bases and J 15 bases; bases outside gene matches: 13. The CDR3 is CASSLRSWDSRHF. CDR3 nucleotide sequence: TGTGCCAGCAGTCTCCGTTCCTGGGACAGCCGGCATTTT.

This clone was picked up a small number of times. This sequence joins TRBV7-2 and TRBJ2-1; D is perhaps TRBD2 (6 bases). The CDR3 runs to 16 residues. V lost 3 bases and J 0 bases, leaving 12 bases between the germline ends. Looked up from germline, CDR1 is SGHTA and CDR2 is FQGNSA. The CDR3 coding sequence is TGTGCCAGCAGCTTGTGGGCGGGGAGCTCCTACAATGAGCAGTTCTTC. Its protein product is CASSLWAGSSYNEQFF.

This chain connects TRBV11-2 to TRBJ2-1; the D gene is possibly TRBD2 (6 bases). Germline V gene data show CDR1 as SGHAT and CDR2 as FQNNGV. V was cut by 3 bases and J by 6 bases, with 18 bases left in between. This CDR3 is built from 16 residues. Here the CDR3 reads CASSFGTPRTGNEQFF. Here the CDR3 DNA reads TGTGCCAGCAGCTTCGGGACTCCTCGGACGGGCAATGAGCAGTTCTTC.

This clone occurred a few times. V gene TRBV20-1 combines with J gene TRBJ1-2; no firm D call. Germline CDR1 DFQATT, CDR2 SNEGSKA (reference sequence). The CDR3 contains 8 residues. The CDR3 sequence: CSGSGYTF. CDR3 nucleotides: TGCTCAGGTTCTGGCTACACCTTC.